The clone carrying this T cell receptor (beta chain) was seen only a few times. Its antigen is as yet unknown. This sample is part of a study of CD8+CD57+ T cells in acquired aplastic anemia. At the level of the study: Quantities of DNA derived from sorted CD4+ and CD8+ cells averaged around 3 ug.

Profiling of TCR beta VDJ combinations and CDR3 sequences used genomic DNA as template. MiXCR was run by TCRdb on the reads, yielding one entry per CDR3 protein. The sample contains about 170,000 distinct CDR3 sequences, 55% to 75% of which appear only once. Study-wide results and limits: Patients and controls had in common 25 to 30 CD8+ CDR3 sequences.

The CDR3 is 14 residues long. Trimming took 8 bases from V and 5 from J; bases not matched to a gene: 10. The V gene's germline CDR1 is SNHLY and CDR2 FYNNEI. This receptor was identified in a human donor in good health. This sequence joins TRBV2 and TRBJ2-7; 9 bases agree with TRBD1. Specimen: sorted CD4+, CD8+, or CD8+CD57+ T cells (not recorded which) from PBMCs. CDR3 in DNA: TGTGCCAGCGGTAGGACAGGGGTCTACGACGAGCAGTACTTC. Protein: CASGRTGVYDEQYF.